This TCR beta chain was recovered during a study of OX40 agonist ivuxolimab in advanced cancers. Study information: Treatment received earlier with anti-PD-1, anti-PD-L1 or anti-CTLA-4 agents was allowed, and approximately 44% had some.

CDR1 is LNHDA and CDR2 is SQIVND in the germline V gene (reference sequence). This CDR3 region has 15 residues. The V end was cut by 5 bases, the J end by 3 bases, with 17 bases between. The assay was immunoSEQ multiplex PCR, and TCRdb's table has in-frame clones only and misses some. This table has under 85,000 clones, more than 85% appearing once. This clonotype was sampled from an adult with an advanced solid tumor such as melanoma, head and neck, liver or kidney cancer. This sample comprised CD4+ or CD8+ T cells sorted from blood, obtained in a trial of the OX40 agonist ivuxolimab. The chain combines TRBV19 with TRBJ2-7, with D perhaps assigned TRBD1 or TRBD2 (6 bases each). In DNA form, the CDR3 reads TGTGCCAGTAGTGCCATGGGGGCGGGAAGCTACGAGCAGTACTTC. Protein product: CASSAMGAGSYEQYF. The full variable domain, rest sourced from reference TRBV19 and TRBJ2-7, is DGGITQSPKYLFRKEGQNVTLSCEQNLNHDAMYWYRQDPGQGLRLIYYSQIVNDFQKGDIAEGYSVSREKKESFPLTVTSAQKNPTAFYLCASSAMGAGSYEQYFGPGTRLTVT.